These 32 T cell receptor beta chains were sequenced from one sample in a study of CD8+ T cells in alopecia areata. Extraction and reverse transcription of RNA yielded cDNA as the sequencing template. Assay used: immunoSEQ multiplex PCR; TCRdb lists only in-frame clones, some missing. The sample yields over 200,000 clones, 57% seen once. Sample: CD4+ T cells sorted from blood, taken at week 0. The receptors were gathered from a human donor with alopecia areata.

This clone was detected once. V gene TRBV11-1 combines with J gene TRBJ2-1, with a weak D call TRBD1 (6 bases). V gave up 5 bases and J gave up 6 bases, with 20 bases separating them. This CDR3 comprises 16 residues. Germline CDR1 and CDR2: SGHAT and FQDESV (reference sequence). In DNA, the CDR3 is TGTGCCAGCAGCCTAGTCGGCGGCTTAGGGGGCAATGAGCAGTTCTTC. This sequence encodes CASSLVGGLGGNEQFF.

The chain joins TRBV11-2 to TRBJ1-1; maybe TRBD1 (6 bases). Germline assignment: CDR1 SGHAT and CDR2 FQNNGV. This CDR3 has 16 residues. The V end was cut by 5 bases, the J end by 1 base, with 17 bases between. DNA of the CDR3: TGTGCCAGCAGCATGAACCTGGGACACCGGAACACTGAAGCTTTCTTT. Translated, it gives CASSMNLGHRNTEAFF. Full variable domain (outside the CDR3, taken from reference TRBV11-2 and TRBJ1-1): EAGVAQSPRYKIIEKRQSVAFWCNPISGHATLYWYQQILGQGPKLLIQFQNNGVVDDSQLPKDRFSAERLKGVDSTLKIQPAKLEDSAVYLCASSMNLGHRNTEAFFGQGTRLTVV.

The chain joins TRBV10-3 to TRBJ2-7; tentative D call: TRBD1 (6 bases). From germline, CDR1 is ENHRY and CDR2 SYGVKD. The V and J ends lost 5 bases and 0 bases respectively, with 17 bases between them. The CDR3 totals 16 residues. CDR3 in DNA: TGTGCCATCAGTTCCTTTCAGGACAGAAGCTCCTACGAGCAGTACTTC. As protein: CAISSFQDRSSYEQYF.

This clone was seen a handful of times. The gene calls are TRBV7-9 and TRBJ2-7; 7 bases line up with TRBD2. From germline, CDR1 is SEHNR and CDR2 FQNEAQ (reference sequence). This CDR3 contains 15 residues. J lost 0 bases, V lost 3 bases, and 5 bases had no gene match. The CDR3 loop reads CASSLGGGISYEQYF. The CDR3 bases are TGTGCCAGCAGCTTGGGCGGGGGAATCTCCTACGAGCAGTACTTC.

About this clone itself: This sample includes further DNA sequences coding for the same CDR3. This chain links TRBV18 with TRBJ1-5; weak D call: TRBD1 (5 bases). The length of the CDR3 is 14 residues. The germline gives CDR1 KGHSH, CDR2 LQKENI. The germline V and J ends were trimmed by 3 bases and 0 bases, with 6 bases remaining between them. The CDR3 region is CASSPGGSNQPQHF. Written as DNA, the CDR3 is TGTGCCAGCTCACCCGGGGGTAGCAATCAGCCCCAGCATTTT. The full variable domain, with the rest looked up from reference TRBV18 and TRBJ1-5, is NAGVMQNPRHLVRRRGQEARLRCSPMKGHSHVYWYRQLPEEGLKFMVYLQKENIIDESGMPKERFSAEFPKEGPSILRIQQVVRGDSAAYFCASSPGGSNQPQHFGDGTRLSIL.

V gene TRBV2 combines with J gene TRBJ2-1; TRBD2 matches 9 bases. V was pared by 7 bases and J by 4 bases, with 8 bases of the junction left unmatched. The CDR3 has 15 amino acids. Germline CDR1 and CDR2: SNHLY and FYNNEI. The CDR3 is CASNDGTSLYNEQFF. The CDR3 region has the DNA TGTGCCAGCAATGACGGGACTAGCCTATACAATGAGCAGTTCTTC. Variable domain in full (rest from reference TRBV2 and TRBJ2-1): EPEVTQTPSHQVTQMGQEVILRCVPISNHLYFYWYRQILGQKVEFLVSFYNNEISEKSEIFDDQFSVERPDGSNFTLKIRSTKLEDSAMYFCASNDGTSLYNEQFFGPGTRLTVL.

J is TRBJ1-2 and V is TRBV18, with unresolved D. Germline CDR1 is KGHSH and CDR2 is LQKENI. This CDR3 has 15 amino acids. V lost 2 bases and J 6 bases, leaving 16 bases between the germline ends. CDR3 nucleotides: TGTGCCAGCTCACCAGACATGGCGGCCTCTGATGGCTACACCTTC. Translation gives CASSPDMAASDGYTF.

The chain has TRBV9 and TRBJ2-2; D is possibly TRBD2 (5 bases). Trimming cost V 3 bases and J 4 bases, with 13 bases left between them. This CDR3 has 15 amino acids. CDR1 SGDLS and CDR2 YYNGEE come from the germline V gene. This CDR3 reads CASSEGLRGTGELFF. The CDR3 DNA is TGTGCCAGCAGCGAGGGTCTTCGGGGCACCGGGGAGCTGTTTTTT.

The chain couples TRBV7-8 to TRBJ1-5; the D gene is possibly TRBD1 (5 bases). Looked up from germline, CDR1 is SGHVS and CDR2 is FQNEAQ. Trimming took off 2 bases at V and 2 bases at J, with 16 bases between the two ends. CDR3 length equals 17 residues. CDR3 in DNA: TGTGCCAGCAGCTTATCTTCCGGGGGTTTCGGCAATCAGCCCCAGCATTTT. It specifies CASSLSSGGFGNQPQHF.

This CDR3 reads CSVERNSQETQYF. In DNA form, the CDR3 reads TGCAGCGTTGAGAGAAACAGCCAAGAGACCCAGTACTTC. The chain links TRBV29-1 to TRBJ2-5; no firm D call. Germline CDR1 and CDR2: SQVTM and ANQGSEA. The CDR3 has 13 amino acids. V lost 3 bases and J lost 1, with 9 bases in between.

The V gene is TRBV5-1, the J gene TRBJ1-6; D is unresolved. The V gene's germline CDR1 is SGHRS and CDR2 YFSETQ. The CDR3 totals 14 residues. V was trimmed by 5 bases and J by 10 bases, leaving 16 bases between them. For the CDR3, the DNA is TGCGCCAGCAGGTCGTCGGGAGGCGTGTCACCCCTCCACTTT. Translation gives CASRSSGGVSPLHF.

This clone was seen only once. The V and J genes are TRBV30 and TRBJ1-5; 8 positions agree with TRBD1. CDR3 size: 13 residues. CDR1 is GTSNPN, CDR2 SVGIG, per germline (reference sequence). V shed 4 bases, J shed 6 bases, and the junction held 5 bases outside the gene matches. Here the CDR3 reads CAWTGTGGQPQHF. CDR3 coding DNA: TGTGCCTGGACAGGCACAGGGGGTCAGCCCCAGCATTTT.

In this sample, this clone turned up a few times. The V gene is TRBV20-1, the J gene TRBJ2-5; 7 nucleotides agree with TRBD2. The CDR3 loop spans 11 amino acids. Looked up from germline, CDR1 is DFQATT and CDR2 is SNEGSKA (reference sequence). Germline trimming cut 7 bases from V and 11 bases from J; bases unmatched to any gene: 10. CDR3: CSVRKGLVQYF. The CDR3 DNA is TGCAGTGTTCGAAAAGGACTAGTTCAGTACTTC.

CDR3 sequence (DNA): TGTGCCAGCAGTGAAATTGGAATAGGACAGTCTAACTATGGCTACACCTTC. This codes for CASSEIGIGQSNYGYTF. The chain uses TRBV2 and TRBJ1-2; perhaps TRBD1 as D (6 bases). V lost 2 bases, J lost 0 bases, and 16 bases lay in between. This CDR3 contains 17 residues. Germline V gene sequence: CDR1 SNHLY, CDR2 FYNNEI.

This clone was counted ten times or more. This chain connects TRBV23-1 to TRBJ1-2; D not certain. TRBV23-1 is marked as an open reading frame, function uncertain. This CDR3 has 14 amino acids. V shed 1 base and J shed 5 bases, with 11 bases lying between them. CDR3 sequence (DNA): TGCGCCAGCAGTCAATGGAGGCAGGAATATGGCTACACCTTC. Encoded protein: CASSQWRQEYGYTF.

This clone was counted between two and nine times. The V and J genes are TRBV5-1 and TRBJ2-7; 8 nucleotides align to TRBD2. The CDR3 is 16 amino acids. The V gene end was trimmed by 4 bases and the J gene end by 4 bases; junction bases not matched to a gene: 13. Germline loops: CDR1 SGHRS, CDR2 YFSETQ. CDR3 nucleotide sequence: TGCGCCAGCAGCCAACACCCCTCCGGGAGGGCGTACGAGCAGTACTTC. Encoded protein: CASSQHPSGRAYEQYF.

V usage is TRBV5-6 and J usage is TRBJ2-1; TRBD1 or TRBD2 may be the D gene (5 bases each). There are 12 residues in the CDR3. Germline-derived CDR1 and CDR2 are SGHDT and YYEEEE. The V end was cut by 4 bases, the J end by 15 bases, with 17 bases between. The CDR3 loop reads CASSAGTPMGFF. In DNA, the CDR3 is TGTGCCAGCAGCGCCGGGACCCCCATGGGGTTCTTC. Together with reference TRBV5-6 and TRBJ2-1, the CDR3 gives the full variable domain: DAGVTQSPTHLIKTRGQQVTLRCSPKSGHDTVSWYQQALGQGPQFIFQYYEEEERQRGNFPDRFSGHQFPNYSSELNVNALLLGDSALYLCASSAGTPMGFFGPGTRLTVL.

Details on this clone: One end of the junction is discordant with germline, which a read error may explain. V usage is TRBV7-7 and J usage is TRBJ2-3, with a possible D match to TRBD2 (6 bases). The CDR3 totals 14 residues. Germline lookup yields CDR1 SSHAT and CDR2 FNYEAQ (reference sequence). The chain's CDR3 is CASSPGAGTDTQYF. In nucleotides, the CDR3 is TGTGCTAGCAGCCCGGGAGCGGGCACAGATACGCAGTATTTT.

The genes are TRBV5-1 and TRBJ2-7, with 10 bases lining up with TRBD2. Germline CDR1 SGHRS, CDR2 YFSETQ. The CDR3 spans 16 residues. With 4 bases clipped from V and 0 bases from J, the junction kept 7 bases outside the gene matches. For the CDR3, the DNA is TGCGCCAGCAGCGGGGGACTAGCGCCCAGCTCCTACGAGCAGTACTTC. Amino acids: CASSGGLAPSSYEQYF.

The genes are TRBV7-9 and TRBJ2-7; D uncertain. The germline V and J ends were trimmed by 5 bases and 3 bases, with 11 bases remaining between them. The length of the CDR3 is 13 residues. The germline CDR1 and CDR2 sequences are SEHNR and FQNEAQ (reference sequence). CDR3 amino acids: CASSLPERYEQYF. CDR3 in DNA: TGTGCCAGCAGCCTCCCGGAGCGCTACGAGCAGTACTTC. Filled out from reference TRBV7-9 and TRBJ2-7, the complete variable domain reads DTGVSQNPRHKITKRGQNVTFRCDPISEHNRLYWYRQTLGQGPEFLTYFQNEAQLEKSRLLSDRFSAERPKGSFSTLEIQRTEQGDSAMYLCASSLPERYEQYFGPGTRLTVT.

The chain has TRBV20-1 and TRBJ2-7; D call uncertain. This CDR3 spans 11 amino acids. The germline V gene encodes CDR1 DFQATT and CDR2 SNEGSKA (reference sequence). Trimming pared 6 bases from V and 1 base from J, leaving 7 bases between. The CDR3 protein is CSAYLSYEQYF. CDR3 nucleotide sequence: TGCAGTGCATACTTGTCCTACGAGCAGTACTTC.

The V gene is TRBV18, the J gene TRBJ1-2; D gene uncertain. Germline V gene data show CDR1 as KGHSH and CDR2 as LQKENI. V was trimmed by 1 base and J by 2 bases, leaving 5 bases between them. The CDR3 length is 13 residues. Here the CDR3 reads CASSPQGNYGYTF. In DNA, the CDR3 is TGTGCCAGCTCACCACAGGGAAACTATGGCTACACCTTC.

This chain uses TRBV1 with TRBJ1-6. TRBV1 is a documented pseudogene. The CDR3 has 20 residues. The CDR3 coding sequence is TGCACCAGCAGCCAAGAATCTAGGGACCCTCCCCTGGCCTATAATTCACCCCTCCACTTT. Translated, it gives CTSSQESRDPPLAYNSPLHF.

This chain connects TRBV5-3 to TRBJ2-7; 12 bases are shared with TRBD2. TRBV5-3 is identified as an open reading frame with a role that is uncertain. Germline trimming cut 4 bases from V and 3 bases from J; bases unmatched to any gene: 20. This CDR3 has 20 residues. The CDR3 DNA reads as TGTGCCAGAAGCGGAACTAGCGGGGGGCCTCCCTTTACCAGGGTCTACGAGCAGTACTTC. This gives the protein CARSGTSGGPPFTRVYEQYF.

The gene calls are TRBV13 and TRBJ2-4; 8 nucleotides match TRBD1. Unmatched junction bases numbered 4, after V lost 5 bases and J lost 1 base. Germline values: CDR1 PRHDT, CDR2 FYEKMQ (reference sequence). The CDR3 spans 15 residues. CDR3 in amino acids: CASSRQGSAKNIQYF. The CDR3 DNA reads TGTGCCAGCAGCCGACAGGGGTCGGCCAAAAACATTCAGTACTTC. Using reference TRBV13 and TRBJ2-4 for the parts outside the CDR3, the full variable domain is AAGVIQSPRHLIKEKRETATLKCYPIPRHDTVYWYQQGPGQDPQFLISFYEKMQSDKGSIPDRFSAQQFSDYHSELNMSSLELGDSALYFCASSRQGSAKNIQYFGAGTRLSVL.

This chain connects TRBV6-5 to TRBJ1-2; 7 positions match TRBD1. The CDR3 is made up of 15 amino acids. J was trimmed by 1 base and V by 2 bases; bases with no gene match: 4. Germline V CDR1 and CDR2: MNHEY, SVGAGI. As DNA, the CDR3 is TGTGCCAGCAGTTACAGAGGGGGCGATAACTATGGCTACACCTTC. Encoded protein: CASSYRGGDNYGYTF.

The chain is built from TRBV4-1 and TRBJ2-7, with a weak D call TRBD1 (6 bases). Per germline, CDR1 MGHRA and CDR2 YSYEKL. The CDR3 covers 16 residues. Trimming took 0 bases from V and 2 from J, leaving 14 bases between them. The DNA for the CDR3 is TGCGCCAGCAGCCAAGATCGGACAGCCCCTCCCTACGAGCAGTACTTC. Protein product: CASSQDRTAPPYEQYF.

The V gene is TRBV6-5, the J gene TRBJ2-7; no firm D call. Trimming took 4 bases from V and 6 from J, leaving 10 bases between them. CDR1 is MNHEY and CDR2 is SVGAGI in the germline V gene. The CDR3 consists of 12 residues. CDR3 DNA sequence: TGTGCCAGCAGTTCTCTAGGTAGCGAGCAGTACTTC. This codes for CASSSLGSEQYF.

This chain links TRBV9 with TRBJ2-1; 10 nucleotides match TRBD2. Germline values: CDR1 SGDLS, CDR2 YYNGEE. The length of the CDR3 is 15 residues. The V segment lost 0 bases and the J segment 6 bases; nucleotides outside the gene matches: 3. The CDR3 loop reads CASSVVTSGVNEQFF. The DNA for the CDR3 is TGTGCCAGCAGCGTAGTAACTAGCGGGGTCAATGAGCAGTTCTTC.

This rearrangement joins TRBV29-1 to TRBJ1-1; TRBD1 might be the D (5 bases). This CDR3 has 14 amino acids. The ends were cut back, 4 bases at V and 2 bases at J, with 14 bases in the middle. The germline V gene has CDR1 SQVTM and CDR2 ANQGSEA. DNA of the CDR3: TGCAGCGTTGTGGGGCGGGTGGGAAACACTGAAGCTTTCTTT. Its protein product is CSVVGRVGNTEAFF.

This clone came up once. The chain combines TRBV6-6 with TRBJ2-1; D is uncertain. Germline V gene data show CDR1 as MNHNY and CDR2 as SVGAGI (reference sequence). The CDR3 covers 15 residues. The V end lost 6 bases, the J end lost 2 bases, and 14 bases lay between the germline ends. The CDR3 coding sequence is TGTGCCAGCAGGGTCTATAAAGCGCCCTACAATGAGCAGTTCTTC. Residues: CASRVYKAPYNEQFF.

V gene TRBV30 combines with J gene TRBJ2-4; tentative D call: TRBD2 (5 bases). Germline assignment: CDR1 GTSNPN and CDR2 SVGIG (reference sequence). The CDR3 runs to 13 residues. The V end was cut by 3 bases, the J end by 8 bases, with 14 bases between. The CDR3 DNA follows: TGTGCCTGGAGGGCATCGGGATCCCACATTCAGTACTTC. Translating it yields CAWRASGSHIQYF. Drawing the rest from reference TRBV30 and TRBJ2-4, the complete variable domain is SQTIHQWPATLVQPVGSPLSLECTVEGTSNPNLYWYRQAAGRGLQLLFYSVGIGQISSEVPQNLSASRPQDRQFILSSKKLLLSDSGFYLCAWRASGSHIQYFGAGTRLSVL.